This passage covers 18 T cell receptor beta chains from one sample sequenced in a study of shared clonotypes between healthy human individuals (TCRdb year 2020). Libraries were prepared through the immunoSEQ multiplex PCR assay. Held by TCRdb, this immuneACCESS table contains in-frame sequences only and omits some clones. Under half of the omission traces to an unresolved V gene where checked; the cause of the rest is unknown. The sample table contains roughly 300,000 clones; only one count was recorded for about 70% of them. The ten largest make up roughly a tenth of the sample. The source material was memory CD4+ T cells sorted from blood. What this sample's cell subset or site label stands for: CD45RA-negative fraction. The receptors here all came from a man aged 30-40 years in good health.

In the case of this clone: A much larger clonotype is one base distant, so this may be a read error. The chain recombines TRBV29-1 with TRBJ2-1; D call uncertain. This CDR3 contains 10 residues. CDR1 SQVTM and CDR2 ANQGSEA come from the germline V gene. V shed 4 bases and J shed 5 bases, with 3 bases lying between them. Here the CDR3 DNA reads TGCAGCGTTGGTCACAATGAGCAGTTCTTC. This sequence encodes CSVGHNEQFF.

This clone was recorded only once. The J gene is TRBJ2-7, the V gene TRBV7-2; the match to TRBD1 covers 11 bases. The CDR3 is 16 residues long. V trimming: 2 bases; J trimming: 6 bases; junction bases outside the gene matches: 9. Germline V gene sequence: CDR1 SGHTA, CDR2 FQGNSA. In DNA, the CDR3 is TGTGCCAGCAGCTTATACCCCCCCGGGACAGGGGGCGAGCAGTACTTC. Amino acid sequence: CASSLYPPGTGGEQYF. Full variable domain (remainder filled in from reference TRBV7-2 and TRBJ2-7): GAGVSQSPSNKVTEKGKDVELRCDPISGHTALYWYRQSLGQGLEFLIYFQGNSAPDKSGLPSDRFSAERTGGSVSTLTIQRTQQEDSAVYLCASSLYPPGTGGEQYFGPGTRLTVT.

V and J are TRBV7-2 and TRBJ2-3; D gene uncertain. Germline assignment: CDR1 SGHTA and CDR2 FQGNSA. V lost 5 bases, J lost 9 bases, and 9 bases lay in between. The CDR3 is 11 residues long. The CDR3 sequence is CASSREATQYF. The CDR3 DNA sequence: TGTGCCAGCAGCCGCGAGGCGACGCAGTATTTT.

The CDR3: CASSGFDRGSGLTYGYTF. DNA of the CDR3: TGTGCCAGCAGCGGATTCGACAGGGGAAGTGGATTAACTTATGGCTACACCTTC. This chain links TRBV5-5 with TRBJ1-2, with TRBD1 matching over 8 bases. In germline, CDR1 is SGHKS, CDR2 YYEKEE (reference sequence). V shed 4 bases, J shed 5 bases, and the junction held 19 bases outside the gene matches. The CDR3 runs 18 residues.

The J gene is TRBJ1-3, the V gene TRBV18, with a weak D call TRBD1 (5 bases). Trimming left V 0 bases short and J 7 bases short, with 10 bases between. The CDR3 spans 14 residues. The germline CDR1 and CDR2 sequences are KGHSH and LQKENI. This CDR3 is CASSPPSGSNTIYF. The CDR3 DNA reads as TGTGCCAGCTCACCACCGTCAGGGAGCAACACCATATATTTT.

CDR3 protein: CASRPRTGTGGTKLFF. The CDR3 bases are TGTGCCAGCAGGCCCCGGACCGGGACAGGGGGCACAAAACTGTTTTTT. The chain couples TRBV28 to TRBJ1-4; 12 bases fit TRBD1. CDR3 length equals 16 residues. J was trimmed by 10 bases and V by 6 bases; bases with no gene match: 12. Germline CDR1 reads MDHEN; CDR2 reads SYDVKM.

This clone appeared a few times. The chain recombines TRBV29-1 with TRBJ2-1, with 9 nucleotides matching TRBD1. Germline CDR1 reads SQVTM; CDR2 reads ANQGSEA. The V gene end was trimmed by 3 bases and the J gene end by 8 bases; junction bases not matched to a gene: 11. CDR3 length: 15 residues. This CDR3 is CSVDNPTGGGYEQFF. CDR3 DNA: TGCAGCGTTGACAACCCAACAGGGGGCGGCTATGAGCAGTTCTTC.

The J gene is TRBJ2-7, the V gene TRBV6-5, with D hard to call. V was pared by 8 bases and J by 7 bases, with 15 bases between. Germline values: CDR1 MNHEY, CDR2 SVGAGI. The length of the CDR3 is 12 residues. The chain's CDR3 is CASGTGRSEQYF. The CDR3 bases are TGTGCCAGCGGTACGGGTCGCAGTGAGCAGTACTTC.

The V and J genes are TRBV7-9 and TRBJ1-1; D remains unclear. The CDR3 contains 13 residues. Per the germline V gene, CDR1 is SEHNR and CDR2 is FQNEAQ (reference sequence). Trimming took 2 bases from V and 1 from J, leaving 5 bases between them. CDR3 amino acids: CASSLSGNTEAFF. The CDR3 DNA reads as TGTGCCAGCAGCTTATCAGGGAACACTGAAGCTTTCTTT.

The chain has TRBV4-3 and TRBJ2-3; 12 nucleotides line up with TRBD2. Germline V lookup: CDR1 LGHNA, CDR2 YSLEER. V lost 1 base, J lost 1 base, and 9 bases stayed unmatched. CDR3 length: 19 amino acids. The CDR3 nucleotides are TGCGCCAGCAGCCAAGGGAGTCTAGCGGGAGGGCCTGGCACAGATACGCAGTATTTT. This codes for CASSQGSLAGGPGTDTQYF.

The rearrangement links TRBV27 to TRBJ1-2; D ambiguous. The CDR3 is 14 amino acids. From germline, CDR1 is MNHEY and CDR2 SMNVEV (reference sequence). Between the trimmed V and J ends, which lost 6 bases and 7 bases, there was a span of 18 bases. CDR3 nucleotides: TGTGCCAGCAGGCCGGGCCCCAACAGACCTGGCTACACCTTC. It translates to CASRPGPNRPGYTF.

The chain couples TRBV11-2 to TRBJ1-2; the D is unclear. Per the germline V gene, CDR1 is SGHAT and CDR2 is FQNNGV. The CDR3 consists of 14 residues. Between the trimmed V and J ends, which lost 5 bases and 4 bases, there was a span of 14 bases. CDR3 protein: CASSPLQGSYGYTF. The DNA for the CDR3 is TGTGCCAGCAGCCCGCTTCAAGGGAGCTATGGCTACACCTTC.

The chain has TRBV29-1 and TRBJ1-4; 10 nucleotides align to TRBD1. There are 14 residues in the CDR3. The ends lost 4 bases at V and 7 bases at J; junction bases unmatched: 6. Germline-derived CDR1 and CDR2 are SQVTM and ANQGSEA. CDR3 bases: TGCAGCGTTGGACAGGGGGCCCGGGGTGAAAAACTGTTTTTT. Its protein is CSVGQGARGEKLFF.

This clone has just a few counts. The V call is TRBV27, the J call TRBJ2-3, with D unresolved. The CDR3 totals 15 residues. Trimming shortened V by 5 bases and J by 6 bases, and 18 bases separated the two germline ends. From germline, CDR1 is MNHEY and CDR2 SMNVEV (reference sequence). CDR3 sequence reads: CASSPPGLPMDTQYF. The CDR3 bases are TGTGCCAGCAGTCCTCCGGGCCTACCTATGGATACGCAGTATTTT.

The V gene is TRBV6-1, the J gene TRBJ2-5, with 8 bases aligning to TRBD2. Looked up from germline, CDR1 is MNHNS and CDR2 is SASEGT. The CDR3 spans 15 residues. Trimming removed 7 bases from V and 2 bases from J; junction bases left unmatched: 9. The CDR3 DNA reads TGTGCCAGCACCTCCGACGGGGGGGCTCAAGAGACCCAGTACTTC. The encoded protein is CASTSDGGAQETQYF.

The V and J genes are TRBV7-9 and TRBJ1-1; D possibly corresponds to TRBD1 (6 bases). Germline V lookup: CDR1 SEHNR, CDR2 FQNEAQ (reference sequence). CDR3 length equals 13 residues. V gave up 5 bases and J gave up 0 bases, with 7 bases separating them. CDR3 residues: CASSRDMNTEAFF. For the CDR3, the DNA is TGTGCCAGCAGCCGGGACATGAACACTGAAGCTTTCTTT.

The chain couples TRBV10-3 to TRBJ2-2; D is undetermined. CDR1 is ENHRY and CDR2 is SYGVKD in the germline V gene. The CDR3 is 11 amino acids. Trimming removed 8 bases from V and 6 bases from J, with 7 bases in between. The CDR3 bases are TGTGCCATCCGAGAACCCGGGGAGCTGTTTTTT. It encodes CAIREPGELFF.

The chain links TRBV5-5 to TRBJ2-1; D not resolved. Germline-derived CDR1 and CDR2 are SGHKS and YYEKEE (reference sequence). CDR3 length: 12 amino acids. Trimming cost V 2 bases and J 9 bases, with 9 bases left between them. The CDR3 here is CASSLRATEQFF. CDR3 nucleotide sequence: TGTGCCAGCAGCTTAAGAGCTACTGAGCAGTTCTTC.